Listed here is a single T cell receptor beta chain. This sample stems from a study of cytomegalovirus exposure and HLA in healthy donors. PCR primers comprised 60 Vbeta and 13 Jbeta primers. Per the authors' pipeline: Later, an analysis found roughly 80 million unique TCR beta chains, and about 10 million of these were shared. Clones were sequenced by immunoSEQ multiplex PCR, and TCRdb holds only the in-frame ones, with some missing. V and J calls and clone size are copied from that table; D and trimming were computed from the DNA. The sample has about 140,000 clones, 60% to 80% seen once. Source material: PBMCs. The clonotype was recovered from a woman in her 30s in good health and CMV-seronegative.

The CDR3 nucleotides are TGTGCCAGCAGTTACCCGACTCGGAAGGGGAACTATGGCTACACCTTC. Protein product: CASSYPTRKGNYGYTF. The genes are TRBV6-5 and TRBJ1-2, with TRBD1 as a possible D gene (5 bases). Germline CDR1 reads MNHEY; CDR2 reads SVGAGI. Trimming left V 2 bases short and J 2 bases short, with 15 bases between. There are 16 residues in the CDR3.